The following is a TCR beta chain sequence with its context. No antigen is known for it. This record comes from a study of a mutant IDH1 vaccine in newly diagnosed glioma. Study information: Once 4-6 weeks had passed after radiotherapy alone, vaccination started, or it started with temozolomide cycles. Earlier treatment was radiotherapy, temozolomide, or both, with most getting both. Weeks 35 and 47 hosted visits V12 and V13, respectively.

General study results and limits: Pseudoprogression appears to have had no connection to changes in top peripheral T cell clonotypes.

Per germline, CDR1 LGHNA and CDR2 YNFKEQ. The V end was cut by 0 bases, the J end by 5 bases, with 20 bases between. CDR3 length: 18 residues. As to time point: week 35, safety follow-up. Every vaccine dose comprised 300 ug of mutant IDH1 20-mer peptide plus topical imiquimod. Assay: immunoSEQ multiplex PCR; the TCRdb copy retains only in-frame clones and omits some. This table has 40,000 to 50,000 clones, 80% to 90% appearing once. The input for sequencing was PBMCs, taken from a glioma patient whose treatment included an IDH1 peptide vaccine. The TCR originated in a man aged 35 to 55 with glioma. This rearrangement joins TRBV4-2 to TRBJ2-4; weak D call: TRBD2 (5 bases). Here the CDR3 reads CASSQDHGVVLRENIQYF. The CDR3 DNA reads as TGTGCCAGCAGCCAAGATCACGGGGTAGTCCTGAGGGAAAACATTCAGTACTTC.